A single sample is the source of the 26 T cell receptor beta chains below, sequenced in a study of long-term antiretroviral therapy in people with HIV. Samples were assayed with immunoSEQ v3.0 at survey level. Assay used: immunoSEQ multiplex PCR; TCRdb lists only in-frame clones, some missing. The sample carries roughly 14,000 clones, roughly 80% recorded once. Sequenced here: unsorted PBMCs, sampled just before starting antiretroviral therapy. These receptors were taken from a middle-aged man with HIV.

V gene TRBV10-3 combines with J gene TRBJ1-2; a possible D gene is TRBD1 (5 bases). Per germline, CDR1 ENHRY and CDR2 SYGVKD. CDR3 length: 13 residues. V lost 5 bases and J lost 6, with 13 bases in between. CDR3 sequence: CAISPGTKDGYTF. The DNA of the CDR3 is TGTGCCATCAGTCCCGGGACCAAAGATGGCTACACCTTC.

This clone was observed a few times. V is TRBV6-1 and J is TRBJ1-5; the match to TRBD1 covers 8 bases. The trim removed 7 bases at V and 4 bases at J, leaving 9 bases unmatched. The CDR3 loop spans 15 amino acids. Germline V gene data show CDR1 as MNHNS and CDR2 as SASEGT. DNA for the CDR3: TGTGCCAGCAAAAGGGAACAGGGGGTGAATCAGCCCCAGCATTTT. This codes for CASKREQGVNQPQHF.

In this sample, this clone turned up once. J is TRBJ2-1 and V is TRBV5-1; no definite D call. Trimming removed 4 bases from V and 5 bases from J, with 13 bases in between. The CDR3 has 14 residues. Per germline, CDR1 SGHRS and CDR2 YFSETQ. DNA for the CDR3: TGCGCCAGCAGCGCCGGGTCTGGGAACAATGAGCAGTTCTTC. Translating gives CASSAGSGNNEQFF.

The chain carries TRBV5-1 and TRBJ1-2; D might be TRBD1 (5 bases). V lost 7 bases and J 4 bases, leaving 17 bases between the germline ends. Germline-derived CDR1 and CDR2 are SGHRS and YFSETQ. The CDR3 length is 14 residues. CDR3 sequence: CASGWGDRVYGYTF. The CDR3 bases are TGCGCCAGCGGGTGGGGCGACCGGGTCTATGGCTACACCTTC.

V and J are TRBV9 and TRBJ2-1; 10 nucleotides agree with TRBD1. The V segment lost 2 bases and the J segment 6 bases; nucleotides outside the gene matches: 8. This CDR3 has 16 amino acids. Germline V gene lookup returns CDR1 SGDLS and CDR2 YYNGEE. The CDR3 is CASSVGPGQGSNEQFF. CDR3 coding DNA: TGTGCCAGCAGCGTTGGCCCGGGACAGGGGAGCAATGAGCAGTTCTTC.

The V gene is TRBV28, the J gene TRBJ1-2; tentative D call: TRBD1 (6 bases). The CDR3 contains 15 residues. V was shortened by 1 base and J by 5 bases, with 14 bases between the two germline ends. Germline CDR1 reads MDHEN; CDR2 reads SYDVKM. CDR3 amino acids: CASSLLTGTPYGYTF. The CDR3, as DNA: TGTGCCAGCAGTTTATTAACCGGGACACCTTATGGCTACACCTTC.

This chain connects TRBV7-3 to TRBJ1-1; D unclear. CDR1 SGHTA and CDR2 FQGTGA come from the germline V gene. Trimming stripped 2 bases from V and 4 bases from J, with 17 bases between. The CDR3 is 16 residues long. The CDR3 sequence: CASSLQVVSEGTEAFF. CDR3 DNA sequence: TGTGCCAGCAGCTTACAGGTGGTTTCGGAGGGCACTGAAGCTTTCTTT.

The rearrangement links TRBV5-1 to TRBJ1-4; no definite D call. Per the germline V gene, CDR1 is SGHRS and CDR2 is YFSETQ. The CDR3 is 14 amino acids. The germline V and J ends were trimmed by 3 bases and 0 bases, with 6 bases remaining between them. The CDR3 DNA follows: TGCGCCAGCAGCTCCGGGTCAACTAATGAAAAACTGTTTTTT. Its translation: CASSSGSTNEKLFF.

In its sample, this clone was seen once. V is TRBV5-1 and J is TRBJ1-3; TRBD1 might be the D (6 bases). V lost 3 bases to trimming and J lost 4 bases, with 11 bases between them. This CDR3 is 14 amino acids long. Germline CDR1 is SGHRS and CDR2 is YFSETQ. The CDR3 bases are TGCGCCAGCAGCTCAGGGGTGAACGGAAACACCATATATTTT. Its protein product is CASSSGVNGNTIYF.

The V gene is TRBV6-4, the J gene TRBJ2-5; the match to TRBD2 covers 15 bases. The CDR3 totals 20 residues. Germline trimming cut 0 bases from V and 5 bases from J; bases unmatched to any gene: 13. Germline V CDR1 and CDR2: MRHNA, SNTAGT. CDR3 protein: CASSDSSHRTSGRAGETQYF. DNA for the CDR3: TGTGCCAGCAGTGACTCGTCACATCGGACTAGCGGGAGGGCCGGTGAGACCCAGTACTTC.

V usage is TRBV11-2 and J usage is TRBJ2-3; 11 bases are a match to TRBD2. Germline V lookup: CDR1 SGHAT, CDR2 FQNNGV. This CDR3 has 15 amino acids. The ends lost 4 bases at V and 3 bases at J; junction bases unmatched: 3. The CDR3 DNA follows: TGTGCCAGCAGCTCAACTAGCGGGGGAACAGATACGCAGTATTTT. It specifies CASSSTSGGTDTQYF.

This chain joins TRBV4-1 and TRBJ2-1; 7 bases map to TRBD1. CDR1 and CDR2 from the germline V gene are MGHRA and YSYEKL. CDR3 size: 16 residues. J gave up 6 bases and V 3 bases, and 11 bases lay outside the gene matches. This CDR3 reads CASSHRQGPRGNEQFF. CDR3 in DNA: TGCGCCAGCAGCCATCGACAGGGACCGAGGGGCAATGAGCAGTTCTTC.

The chain has TRBV2 and TRBJ2-7; 11 bases align to TRBD2. Germline V gene lookup returns CDR1 SNHLY and CDR2 FYNNEI. CDR3 length: 15 amino acids. The junction had 2 bases not matched to a gene; V was cut back by 4 bases and J by 0 bases. The CDR3 bases are TGTGCCAGCAGTGTACTAGCGGGGGCCTCCTACGAGCAGTACTTC. Its translation is CASSVLAGASYEQYF.

The chain joins TRBV7-9 to TRBJ2-5; the D is unclear. Germline assignment: CDR1 SEHNR and CDR2 FQNEAQ (reference sequence). Trimming cost V 7 bases and J 7 bases, with 22 bases left between them. The CDR3 has 15 amino acids. CDR3: CASTPDTNPLGTQYF. DNA for the CDR3: TGTGCCAGCACCCCAGACACCAACCCTTTGGGGACCCAGTACTTC.

This sequence joins TRBV14 and TRBJ2-1, with 11 bases aligning to TRBD1. Germline V CDR1 and CDR2: SGHDN, FVKESK. Losses at the gene ends were 1 base for V and 4 bases for J; bases not matched to a gene: 3. The CDR3 sequence is 16 residues long. The CDR3 protein is CASSQGTGGGYNEQFF. The DNA for the CDR3 is TGTGCCAGCAGCCAAGGGACAGGGGGCGGATACAATGAGCAGTTCTTC. The full variable domain, its missing parts supplied by reference TRBV14 and TRBJ2-1, is EAGVTQFPSHSVIEKGQTVTLRCDPISGHDNLYWYRRVMGKEIKFLLHFVKESKQDESGMPNNRFLAERTGGTYSTLKVQPAELEDSGVYFCASSQGTGGGYNEQFFGPGTRLTVL.

This clone was seen a single time. This chain joins TRBV19 and TRBJ1-1; perhaps TRBD1 as D (6 bases). Germline-derived CDR1 and CDR2 are LNHDA and SQIVND (reference sequence). The CDR3 length is 11 residues. V was trimmed by 10 bases and J by 4 bases, leaving 10 bases between them. The CDR3 loop reads CATTGSTEAFF. In nucleotides, the CDR3 is TGTGCCACCACAGGGAGCACTGAAGCTTTCTTT. Variable domain in full (rest from reference TRBV19 and TRBJ1-1): DGGITQSPKYLFRKEGQNVTLSCEQNLNHDAMYWYRQDPGQGLRLIYYSQIVNDFQKGDIAEGYSVSREKKESFPLTVTSAQKNPTAFYLCATTGSTEAFFGQGTRLTVV.

This clone appeared a few times. The gene calls are TRBV6-5 and TRBJ1-2; perhaps TRBD1 as D (5 bases). There are 15 residues in the CDR3. Germline loops: CDR1 MNHEY, CDR2 SVGAGI. Between the trimmed V and J ends, which lost 2 bases and 4 bases, there was a span of 14 bases. The CDR3 sequence is CASSYGQGPLYGYTF. DNA of the CDR3: TGTGCCAGCAGTTACGGGCAGGGACCACTCTATGGCTACACCTTC.

This chain links TRBV4-2 with TRBJ2-3; 10 bases match TRBD2. The CDR3 is made up of 17 amino acids. The ends lost 3 bases at V and 5 bases at J; junction bases unmatched: 11. Germline lookup yields CDR1 LGHNA and CDR2 YNFKEQ. DNA of the CDR3: TGTGCCAGCAGCCATTTACTAGCGGGGCCGGCGAAAGATACGCAGTATTTT. Its protein product is CASSHLLAGPAKDTQYF.

V usage is TRBV5-4 and J usage is TRBJ1-2, with TRBD1 as a possible D gene (5 bases). The V gene lost 0 bases and the J gene lost 5 bases, with 8 bases spanning the gap. The germline gives CDR1 SGHNT, CDR2 YYREEE (reference sequence). The CDR3 covers 13 residues. The CDR3 spells CASSLGTGYGYTF. In nucleotides, the CDR3 is TGTGCCAGCAGCTTGGGTACAGGTTATGGCTACACCTTC.

The chain carries TRBV30 and TRBJ2-1; 8 nucleotides agree with TRBD2. V dropped 4 bases and J dropped 8; count of bases not matched to a gene: 16. CDR1 and CDR2 from the germline V gene are GTSNPN and SVGIG (reference sequence). The CDR3 length is 16 residues. The CDR3 nucleotides are TGTGCCTGGATTCGACCCGGGACTAGTTTATGGGATGAGCAGTTCTTC. Its translation: CAWIRPGTSLWDEQFF.

The V gene is TRBV11-1, the J gene TRBJ2-7, with D perhaps matching TRBD2 (5 bases). Germline V gives CDR1 SGHAT, CDR2 FQDESV (reference sequence). The V gene lost 5 bases and the J gene lost 5 bases, with 10 bases spanning the gap. The CDR3 length is 12 residues. CDR3 coding DNA: TGTGCCAGCAGCGCGGACGGGGACGAGCAGTACTTC. This codes for CASSADGDEQYF.

This chain links TRBV11-3 with TRBJ2-5; D might be TRBD1 (6 bases). This CDR3 region has 14 residues. Germline V gene data show CDR1 as SGHNT and CDR2 as YENEEA. Trimming removed 1 base from V and 2 bases from J, with 8 bases in between. The CDR3 sequence: CASSLGTAQETQYF. The CDR3 DNA reads as TGTGCCAGCAGCTTAGGGACAGCTCAAGAGACCCAGTACTTC. Filled out from reference TRBV11-3 and TRBJ2-5, the complete variable domain reads EAGVVQSPRYKIIEKKQPVAFWCNPISGHNTLYWYLQNLGQGPELLIRYENEEAVDDSQLPKDRFSAERLKGVDSTLKIQPAELGDSAVYLCASSLGTAQETQYFGPGTRLLVL.

The CDR3 reads CASSFNSGGGTDTQYF. For the CDR3, the DNA is TGTGCCAGCAGCTTCAACTCGGGCGGCGGCACAGATACGCAGTATTTT. The rearrangement links TRBV9 to TRBJ2-3; D remains unclear. Trimming removed 4 bases from V and 1 base from J, with 16 bases in between. The CDR3 runs 16 residues. The germline V gene encodes CDR1 SGDLS and CDR2 YYNGEE.

In this sample, this clone is medium-sized. V and J are TRBV4-1 and TRBJ2-7, with TRBD1 matching over 8 bases. Germline V gene sequence: CDR1 MGHRA, CDR2 YSYEKL. The CDR3 runs to 17 residues. J was trimmed by 0 bases and V by 1 base; bases with no gene match: 8. The CDR3 nucleotides are TGCGCCAGCAGCCAAGCGGCAGGACAGGGCAGCTCCTACGAGCAGTACTTC. It codes for CASSQAAGQGSSYEQYF.

The rearrangement uses TRBV5-4 and TRBJ2-5, with a possible D match to TRBD2 (5 bases). The ends were cut back, 0 bases at V and 5 bases at J, with 11 bases in the middle. The CDR3 is made up of 14 amino acids. The germline CDR1 and CDR2 sequences are SGHNT and YYREEE (reference sequence). CDR3 region: CASSLGRGSETQYF. In nucleotides, the CDR3 is TGTGCCAGCAGCTTGGGGCGAGGGAGTGAGACCCAGTACTTC.

The chain recombines TRBV5-1 with TRBJ2-5; 7 bases are a match to TRBD1. Germline V gene data show CDR1 as SGHRS and CDR2 as YFSETQ. This CDR3 contains 17 residues. V lost 1 base to trimming and J lost 1 base; unmatched junction nucleotides: 10. The CDR3 protein is CASSLNPPTGPQETQYF. The CDR3 DNA follows: TGCGCCAGCAGCTTGAATCCACCGACAGGGCCCCAAGAGACCCAGTACTTC.